These T cell receptor beta chains were read from a single sample in a study of identical twins. TCRdb re-called the 5' RACE reads with MiXCR, one entry per CDR3 protein. Among roughly 700,000 distinct CDR3 sequences listed, more than 6.5% were seen once. These data were likewise used in another study, on yellow fever vaccine responses in identical twins.

What was sequenced was PBMCs. Source of these receptors: a woman under 30 in good health. CDR3s include the opening cysteine and the closing phenylalanine or tryptophan. Each record gives: clone size, J gene, V gene, D gene, CDR3 DNA, CDR3 protein. The D gene is left open where the match is weak. Some rows have no size entry. The others give once, few or many, or a class for an expanded clone.

clone_size: many; j_call: TRBJ2-1; v_call: TRBV5-1; d_call: NA; cdr3_nt: TGCGCCAGCAGCTTGGGGCGGGGGCGCCAGACTGTGAGCTCCTACAATGAGCAGTTCTTC; cdr3_aa: CASSLGRGRQTVSSYNEQFF
clone_size: NA; j_call: TRBJ2-7; v_call: TRBV18; d_call: TRBD2; cdr3_nt: TGTGCCAGCTCACCATCGTATTTGGCCGGAGGGCGCGGACTAGCGGGCGCCTACGAGCAGTACTTC; cdr3_aa: CASSPSYLAGGRGLAGAYEQYF
clone_size: NA; j_call: TRBJ2-4; v_call: TRBV4-1; d_call: TRBD1; cdr3_nt: TGCGCCAGCAGCAATGGACAGGGGGGGTCCAAAAACATTCAGTACTTC; cdr3_aa: CASSNGQGGSKNIQYF
clone_size: few; j_call: TRBJ2-5; v_call: TRBV4-1; d_call: NA; cdr3_nt: TGCGCCAGCAGCAATGTCCAGGGTGGTTTCCAAGAGACCCAGTACTTC; cdr3_aa: CASSNVQGGFQETQYF
clone_size: few; j_call: TRBJ2-1; v_call: TRBV28; d_call: TRBD1; cdr3_nt: TGTGCCAGCAGTTTATGGGGACAGGGCGGCAATGAGCAGTTCTTC; cdr3_aa: CASSLWGQGGNEQFF
clone_size: NA; j_call: TRBJ1-2; v_call: TRBV19; d_call: NA; cdr3_nt: TGTGCCAGTAGTAACAGAGAGAACTATGGCTACACCTTC; cdr3_aa: CASSNRENYGYTF
clone_size: NA; j_call: TRBJ1-1; v_call: TRBV3-1; d_call: NA; cdr3_nt: TGTGCCAGCAGCCAAGATCGTCTCGGGATGAACACTGAAGCTTTCTTT; cdr3_aa: CASSQDRLGMNTEAFF
clone_size: few; j_call: TRBJ2-1; v_call: TRBV7-2; d_call: NA; cdr3_nt: TGTGCCAGCAGCGCTTGGGGGGTTACAGGGGACAATGAGCAGTTCTTC; cdr3_aa: CASSAWGVTGDNEQFF
clone_size: many; j_call: TRBJ2-3; v_call: TRBV28; d_call: NA; cdr3_nt: TGTGCCACCGGAGGGACTGACGTGACAGATACGCAGTATTTT; cdr3_aa: CATGGTDVTDTQYF
clone_size: NA; j_call: TRBJ2-7; v_call: TRBV12-3/TRBV12-4; d_call: TRBD1; cdr3_nt: TGTGCCAGCAGTCGACCGGACAGGGCTGGTGGCGAGCAGTACTTC; cdr3_aa: CASSRPDRAGGEQYF
clone_size: many; j_call: TRBJ2-2; v_call: TRBV11-1; d_call: TRBD1; cdr3_nt: TGTGCCAGCAGCTTCCGGCGCACAGGGGGACGTAACACCGGGGAGCTGTTTTTT; cdr3_aa: CASSFRRTGGRNTGELFF
clone_size: many; j_call: TRBJ2-7; v_call: TRBV6-1; d_call: NA; cdr3_nt: TGTGCCAGCAGTGAAACACCGGGGTACGAGCAGTACTTC; cdr3_aa: CASSETPGYEQYF
clone_size: NA; j_call: TRBJ2-1; v_call: TRBV28; d_call: TRBD2; cdr3_nt: TGTGCCAGCAGTACTAGCGAACTAAGTCCCAATGAGCAGTTCTTC; cdr3_aa: CASSTSELSPNEQFF
clone_size: many; j_call: TRBJ2-1; v_call: TRBV29-1; d_call: TRBD2; cdr3_nt: TGCAGCGTTGAATGGATTGGCGGGAGGACTTCCTACAATGAGCAGTTCTTC; cdr3_aa: CSVEWIGGRTSYNEQFF
clone_size: many; j_call: TRBJ2-5; v_call: TRBV7-9; d_call: NA; cdr3_nt: TGTGCCAGCAGCTTAGTGCAGGGAAATGTGGAGACCCAGTACTTC; cdr3_aa: CASSLVQGNVETQYF
clone_size: NA; j_call: TRBJ2-7; v_call: TRBV11-2; d_call: NA; cdr3_nt: TGTGCCAGCAGCCCGAAGGACGGGGCGGCGATGCAGTACTTC; cdr3_aa: CASSPKDGAAMQYF
clone_size: NA; j_call: TRBJ2-7; v_call: TRBV11-1; d_call: TRBD2; cdr3_nt: TGTGCCAGCAGCCTACCTAGAGCGGGAGTAAGGGAGCAGTACTTC; cdr3_aa: CASSLPRAGVREQYF
clone_size: NA; j_call: TRBJ1-2; v_call: TRBV7-9; d_call: NA; cdr3_nt: TGTGCCAGCAGCCCCCAGGCACAGTTTGGCTACACCTTC; cdr3_aa: CASSPQAQFGYTF
clone_size: NA; j_call: TRBJ2-1; v_call: TRBV7-8; d_call: TRBD2; cdr3_nt: TGTGCCAGCAGCGGCCGACTAGCGGGGAGGGGTACGAATGAGCAGTTCTTC; cdr3_aa: CASSGRLAGRGTNEQFF
clone_size: many; j_call: TRBJ2-6; v_call: TRBV7-9; d_call: NA; cdr3_nt: TGTGCCAGCAGACCAACAGGGTCTGGGGCCAACGTCCTGACTTTC; cdr3_aa: CASRPTGSGANVLTF
clone_size: NA; j_call: TRBJ2-1; v_call: TRBV7-2; d_call: TRBD2; cdr3_nt: TGTGCCAGCAGCTTGGGGGGGGGAGAATATGCTGGTGAGCAGTTCTTC; cdr3_aa: CASSLGGGEYAGEQFF
clone_size: NA; j_call: TRBJ2-7; v_call: TRBV7-9; d_call: TRBD1; cdr3_nt: TGTGCCAGCAGCTTCACCCCGGGACAGGGCCCCTACGAGCAGTACTTC; cdr3_aa: CASSFTPGQGPYEQYF
clone_size: NA; j_call: TRBJ2-1; v_call: TRBV30; d_call: TRBD1; cdr3_nt: TGTGCCTGGGACAGGGACAAGTCCAATGAGCAGTTCTTC; cdr3_aa: CAWDRDKSNEQFF
clone_size: NA; j_call: TRBJ1-3; v_call: TRBV7-6; d_call: NA; cdr3_nt: TGTGCCAGCAGCTGGAGGGTAGGAAACACCATATATTTT; cdr3_aa: CASSWRVGNTIYF
clone_size: few; j_call: TRBJ2-7; v_call: TRBV29-1; d_call: NA; cdr3_nt: TGCAGCGTTACAGAGAGCTCCTACGAGCAGTACTTC; cdr3_aa: CSVTESSYEQYF
clone_size: many; j_call: TRBJ1-1; v_call: TRBV7-9; d_call: NA; cdr3_nt: TGTGCCAGCAGCTTAATGACCTCAGGGGTCACTGAAGCTTTCTTT; cdr3_aa: CASSLMTSGVTEAFF
clone_size: few; j_call: TRBJ2-1; v_call: TRBV4-2; d_call: TRBD1; cdr3_nt: TGTGCCAGCAGCCAAGACCGGGACAGGGGTCGCGATGAGCAGTTCTTC; cdr3_aa: CASSQDRDRGRDEQFF
clone_size: NA; j_call: TRBJ2-1; v_call: TRBV7-2; d_call: TRBD2; cdr3_nt: TGTGCCAGCACCCGTAGCGGGAAGAGCTACAATGAGCAGTTCTTC; cdr3_aa: CASTRSGKSYNEQFF
clone_size: NA; j_call: TRBJ2-3; v_call: TRBV21-1; d_call: NA; cdr3_nt: TGTGCCAGCAGCACTTGGGACAGCACAGATACGCAGTATTTT; cdr3_aa: CASSTWDSTDTQYF
clone_size: few; j_call: TRBJ2-1; v_call: TRBV20-1; d_call: TRBD2; cdr3_nt: TGCAGTGCTAGAGATTTTGCGGTAGCGGGAGGCGCCTACAATGAGCAGTTCTTC; cdr3_aa: CSARDFAVAGGAYNEQFF
clone_size: few; j_call: TRBJ2-5; v_call: TRBV29-1; d_call: NA; cdr3_nt: TGCAGCGTTGAAGATGACTTTTATGAGACCCAGTACTTC; cdr3_aa: CSVEDDFYETQYF
clone_size: NA; j_call: TRBJ2-7; v_call: TRBV20-1; d_call: NA; cdr3_nt: TGCAGTGCCAATCCTGGGACAAGCCCCTACGAGGAGCAGTACTTC; cdr3_aa: CSANPGTSPYEEQYF
clone_size: few; j_call: TRBJ2-3; v_call: TRBV20-1; d_call: TRBD1; cdr3_nt: TGCAGTGCTCTAACAGGGGGCCGCACAGATACGCAGTATTTT; cdr3_aa: CSALTGGRTDTQYF
clone_size: NA; j_call: TRBJ2-7; v_call: TRBV27; d_call: NA; cdr3_nt: TGTGCCAGCAGTTTCCACCAACCGGGACACCGTACCTACGAGCAGTACTTC; cdr3_aa: CASSFHQPGHRTYEQYF
clone_size: NA; j_call: TRBJ1-6; v_call: TRBV2; d_call: NA; cdr3_nt: TGTGCCAGCAGTGCCCCAGGGGATAATTCACCCCTCCACTTT; cdr3_aa: CASSAPGDNSPLHF
clone_size: NA; j_call: TRBJ1-1; v_call: TRBV6-1; d_call: TRBD1; cdr3_nt: TGTGCCAGCAGTGAACAAGCCCGACAGGGGGCTGGAGCTTTCTTT; cdr3_aa: CASSEQARQGAGAFF
clone_size: NA; j_call: TRBJ2-1; v_call: TRBV7-8; d_call: TRBD2; cdr3_nt: TGTGCCAGCAGCTTCCCTAGCGGGGGGGCCAACGATGAGCAGTTCTTC; cdr3_aa: CASSFPSGGANDEQFF
clone_size: few; j_call: TRBJ2-1; v_call: TRBV20-1; d_call: TRBD1; cdr3_nt: TGCAGTGCTAGGACAGGGTTCAATGAGCAGTTCTTC; cdr3_aa: CSARTGFNEQFF
clone_size: NA; j_call: TRBJ2-5; v_call: TRBV6-2/TRBV6-3; d_call: NA; cdr3_nt: TGTGCCAGCAGTTACTCAGCGGACGGATTCCAAGAGACCCAGTACTTC; cdr3_aa: CASSYSADGFQETQYF
clone_size: NA; j_call: TRBJ1-3; v_call: TRBV29-1; d_call: TRBD1; cdr3_nt: TGCAGCGCCGAAGGTGAGACAGGGGCGCCCTCTGGAAACACCATATATTTT; cdr3_aa: CSAEGETGAPSGNTIYF
clone_size: few; j_call: TRBJ2-2; v_call: TRBV4-1; d_call: NA; cdr3_nt: TGCGCCAGCAGCCAGTCGACGGTATCGAACACCGGGGAGCTGTTTTTT; cdr3_aa: CASSQSTVSNTGELFF
clone_size: many; j_call: TRBJ2-2; v_call: TRBV6-2/TRBV6-3; d_call: NA; cdr3_nt: TGTGCCAGCAAATTCCGGGACACCGGGGAGCTGTTTTTT; cdr3_aa: CASKFRDTGELFF
clone_size: NA; j_call: TRBJ2-7; v_call: TRBV4-3; d_call: TRBD1; cdr3_nt: TGCGCCAGCAGCCAATTCCGGGGACAGGGCTACGAGCAGTACTTC; cdr3_aa: CASSQFRGQGYEQYF
clone_size: few; j_call: TRBJ1-2; v_call: TRBV2; d_call: TRBD1; cdr3_nt: TGTGCCAGCAGTGATCAGGGGGCTAACTATGGCTACACCTTC; cdr3_aa: CASSDQGANYGYTF
clone_size: many; j_call: TRBJ2-3; v_call: TRBV7-9; d_call: TRBD1; cdr3_nt: TGTGCCAGCAGCTCCCGACAGGGCCACACAGATACGCAGTATTTT; cdr3_aa: CASSSRQGHTDTQYF
clone_size: few; j_call: TRBJ2-7; v_call: TRBV6-5; d_call: TRBD1; cdr3_nt: TGTGCCCGAGACAGGGACTCCTACGAGCAGTACTTC; cdr3_aa: CARDRDSYEQYF
clone_size: few; j_call: TRBJ2-2; v_call: TRBV10-3; d_call: NA; cdr3_nt: TGTGCCATCAGTGATCCGGGGGCGGACACCGGGGAGCTGTTTTTT; cdr3_aa: CAISDPGADTGELFF
clone_size: many; j_call: TRBJ1-5; v_call: TRBV3-1; d_call: NA; cdr3_nt: TGTGCCAGCAGCCGGGACCCCAGTCAGCCCCAGCATTTT; cdr3_aa: CASSRDPSQPQHF
clone_size: few; j_call: TRBJ2-1; v_call: TRBV6-1; d_call: NA; cdr3_nt: TGTGCCAGCGGCAACACACCTTCGGGGAATGAGCAGTTCTTC; cdr3_aa: CASGNTPSGNEQFF
clone_size: many; j_call: TRBJ1-2; v_call: TRBV12-3/TRBV12-4; d_call: TRBD1; cdr3_nt: TGTGCCAGCAGTGCGCAGGGGGCGATCTATGGCTACACCTTC; cdr3_aa: CASSAQGAIYGYTF
clone_size: once; j_call: TRBJ2-7; v_call: TRBV3-1; d_call: TRBD1; cdr3_nt: TGTACCAGCAGCACCCGGGACAGGGGGCCGGGGGACTACGAGCAGTACTTC; cdr3_aa: CTSSTRDRGPGDYEQYF
clone_size: many; j_call: TRBJ1-2; v_call: TRBV21-1; d_call: NA; cdr3_nt: TGTGCCAGCAGCAAATCGTCAGCGGGGGGTTCTTGGTTTGGCTATGGCTACACCTTC; cdr3_aa: CASSKSSAGGSWFGYGYTF
clone_size: few; j_call: TRBJ1-4; v_call: TRBV6-5; d_call: NA; cdr3_nt: TGTGCCAGCAGTTACCTAGCGGGTGAAAAACTGTTTTTT; cdr3_aa: CASSYLAGEKLFF
clone_size: few; j_call: TRBJ1-6; v_call: TRBV7-2; d_call: NA; cdr3_nt: TGTGCCAGCAGCCCGAGACAGAGCTCCTATAATTCACCCCTCCACTTT; cdr3_aa: CASSPRQSSYNSPLHF